The rows below give T cell receptor beta chains drawn from one sample of a study of blood T cell repertoires in COVID-19. Some clones are missing from TCRdb's copy, which holds only in-frame ones; the method was immunoSEQ multiplex PCR. In the table there are roughly 37,000 clones, more than 70% of which are singletons. The specimen sequenced was peripheral blood. The receptors stem from a man in his sixties with acute or convalescent COVID-19. CDR3s include the opening cysteine and the closing phenylalanine or tryptophan. Each record gives: V gene, D gene, clone size, J gene, CDR3 protein, CDR3 DNA. D genes are given only for firm matches. Clone size is stated in some rows and not others, as once, few, many or a class when expanded.

TRBV19	-	-	TRBJ2-1	CASSMGGGSYNEQFF	TGTGCCAGTAGTATGGGAGGGGGCTCCTACAATGAGCAGTTCTTC
TRBV4-2	TRBD2	-	TRBJ2-4	CASSQAESLAVVKNIQYF	TGTGCCAGCAGCCAAGCAGAATCCCTAGCGGTAGTCAAAAACATTCAGTACTTC
TRBV28	TRBD2	few	TRBJ2-7	CASSVPLAGSYEQYF	TGTGCCAGCAGTGTTCCCCTAGCGGGATCCTACGAGCAGTACTTC
TRBV20-1	-	-	TRBJ2-3	CSAPPGDTQYF	TGCAGTGCTCCACCAGGGGATACGCAGTATTTT
TRBV20-1	TRBD2	-	TRBJ2-5	CSASKTSGSQETQYF	TGCAGTGCTAGTAAGACTAGCGGGAGCCAAGAGACCCAGTACTTC
TRBV6-6	TRBD1	-	TRBJ2-1	CASSRLQGAGRNEQFF	TGTGCCAGCAGTCGACTCCAGGGGGCCGGTAGAAATGAGCAGTTCTTC
TRBV7-2	-	-	TRBJ2-7	CASSLKTGPYEQYF	TGTGCCAGCAGCCTAAAAACAGGGCCCTACGAGCAGTACTTC
TRBV28	-	-	TRBJ1-2	CASRDRRENYGYTF	TGTGCCAGCAGAGACCGCAGGGAAAACTATGGCTACACCTTC
TRBV9	TRBD1	-	TRBJ2-3	CASSARTGTGGRTQYF	TGTGCCAGCAGCGCCCGTACCGGGACAGGGGGACGTACGCAGTATTTT
TRBV5-4	-	-	TRBJ2-7	CASSLEGSYEQYF	TGTGCCAGCAGCTTGGAGGGGTCCTACGAGCAGTACTTC
TRBV7-8	-	-	TRBJ2-1	CASSQARGGEQFF	TGTGCCAGCAGCCAAGCTAGGGGCGGTGAGCAGTTCTTC
TRBV4-1	TRBD1	-	TRBJ2-2	CASSQGTGSAGELFF	TGCGCCAGCAGCCAAGGGACAGGGTCTGCCGGGGAGCTGTTTTTT
TRBV5-6	-	-	TRBJ2-3	CASSVPTVDTQYF	TGTGCCAGCAGCGTACCTACGGTAGATACGCAGTATTTT
TRBV12-3/TRBV12-4	-	-	TRBJ2-3	CASSFSGDTQYF	TGTGCCAGCAGTTTTTCAGGGGATACGCAGTATTTT
TRBV5-1	TRBD2	-	TRBJ2-1	CASSFPGLANQFF	TGCGCCAGCAGCTTTCCGGGACTAGCGAATCAGTTCTTC
TRBV11-2	-	-	TRBJ2-7	CASSFSRVRLYEQYF	TGTGCCAGCAGCTTCTCGAGAGTTAGACTCTACGAGCAGTACTTC
TRBV6-6	-	-	TRBJ1-1	CASSQGIEAFF	TGTGCCAGCAGTCAGGGGATTGAAGCTTTCTTT
TRBV11-3	TRBD1	-	TRBJ1-4	CASSGTGLLGTNEKLFF	TGTGCCAGCAGCGGGACAGGGTTGTTAGGAACTAATGAAAAACTGTTTTTT
TRBV4-3	TRBD1	-	TRBJ2-5	CASSHPGQGQETQYF	TGCGCCAGCAGCCACCCGGGACAGGGCCAAGAGACCCAGTACTTC
TRBV5-1	TRBD1	-	TRBJ1-1	CASNSAGGEGTEAFF	TGCGCCAGCAACTCTGCAGGGGGCGAAGGCACTGAAGCTTTCTTT
TRBV21-1	-	-	TRBJ2-7	CASSTTGVGEQYF	TGTGCCAGCAGCACGACAGGGGTCGGCGAGCAGTACTTC
TRBV19	-	-	TRBJ2-7	CASSVSSSGEQYF	TGTGCCAGTAGTGTTTCTAGCTCGGGTGAGCAGTACTTC
TRBV6-5	TRBD1	-	TRBJ2-4	CASSLTGAGKNIQYF	TGTGCCAGCAGTTTGACAGGGGCAGGCAAAAACATTCAGTACTTC
TRBV13	TRBD2	few	TRBJ2-3	CASSRRGLARSTDTQYF	TGTGCCAGCAGCCGAAGGGGACTAGCGAGAAGCACAGATACGCAGTATTTT
TRBV11-3	-	-	TRBJ2-7	CASSSRQAGSEQYF	TGTGCCAGCAGCTCTCGACAGGCTGGGAGCGAGCAGTACTTC
TRBV5-4	-	-	TRBJ2-6	CASRSAGWFGANVLTF	TGTGCCAGCAGGTCCGCGGGTTGGTTCGGGGCCAACGTCCTGACTTTC
TRBV4-3	TRBD1	once	TRBJ2-5	CASSQGGQGAIGYETQYF	TGCGCCAGCAGCCAAGGGGGACAGGGGGCAATTGGGTATGAGACCCAGTACTTC
TRBV28	-	-	TRBJ1-2	CASSLMGLDTSNYGYTF	TGTGCCAGCAGTTTGATGGGGTTGGACACATCTAACTATGGCTACACCTTC
TRBV28	-	-	TRBJ1-4	CASTEGEKLFF	TGTGCCAGCACTGAGGGCGAAAAACTGTTTTTT
TRBV9	-	-	TRBJ2-7	CASSGQNYEQYF	TGTGCCAGCAGCGGACAGAACTACGAGCAGTACTTC
TRBV2	TRBD1	-	TRBJ2-7	CASTRGQGGYYEQYF	TGTGCCAGCACCCGCGGACAGGGTGGGTACTACGAGCAGTACTTC
TRBV24-1	TRBD2	-	TRBJ2-1	CATSDGGTSKSGEQFF	TGTGCCACCAGTGACGGAGGGACTAGTAAGTCGGGTGAGCAGTTCTTC
TRBV7-2	TRBD2	-	TRBJ2-5	CASSLGLAGGQETQYF	TGTGCCAGCAGCTTAGGGCTAGCGGGAGGGCAAGAGACCCAGTACTTC
TRBV11-2	TRBD2	-	TRBJ2-3	CASSLTPGLAGGDTQYF	TGTGCCAGCAGCTTAACCCCAGGACTAGCGGGAGGAGATACGCAGTATTTT
TRBV20-1	-	-	TRBJ2-5	CSARAETQYF	TGCAGTGCTAGAGCGGAGACCCAGTACTTC
TRBV29-1	TRBD1	-	TRBJ1-1	CSVQGVTEAFF	TGCAGCGTTCAGGGGGTCACTGAAGCTTTCTTT
TRBV6-5	-	-	TRBJ1-5	CASSSRGSNQPQHF	TGTGCCAGCAGTTCTAGGGGGAGCAATCAGCCCCAGCATTTT
TRBV11-2	TRBD1	-	TRBJ2-2	CASSLAAGGANTGELFF	TGTGCCAGCAGCTTAGCAGCAGGGGGCGCGAACACCGGGGAGCTGTTTTTT
TRBV19	TRBD1	-	TRBJ1-1	CASRAEGTGLEAFF	TGTGCCAGTAGGGCGGAGGGGACAGGCCTGGAAGCTTTCTTT
TRBV2	TRBD1	-	TRBJ2-7	CASREGTGNEQYF	TGTGCCAGCAGGGAGGGGACAGGGAACGAGCAGTACTTC
TRBV11-3	-	once	TRBJ2-2	CASSLDPRGELFF	TGTGCCAGCAGCTTAGACCCCCGCGGGGAGCTGTTTTTT
TRBV9	TRBD2	-	TRBJ2-5	CASSVDLAGGFRETQYF	TGTGCCAGCAGCGTAGATCTAGCGGGAGGTTTCAGGGAGACCCAGTACTTC
TRBV5-4	TRBD1	-	TRBJ2-1	CAGHGQGGNEQFF	TGTGCCGGCCATGGACAGGGGGGCAATGAGCAGTTCTTC
TRBV29-1	TRBD1	-	TRBJ1-1	CSVEVGRGTEAFF	TGCAGCGTTGAAGTCGGCAGGGGGACTGAAGCTTTCTTT
TRBV7-2	-	-	TRBJ1-5	CASSPGRGNQPQHF	TGTGCCAGCAGCCCCGGCAGGGGCAATCAGCCCCAGCATTTT
TRBV7-9	-	few	TRBJ1-1	CASSLARTHRQNTEAFF	TGTGCCAGCAGCTTAGCGCGAACCCACAGACAGAACACTGAAGCTTTCTTT
TRBV11-3	-	-	TRBJ2-7	CASRPPLPCRGRGSHYEQYF	TGTGCCAGCAGACCCCCACTTCCCTGCAGAGGGCGCGGGTCGCATTACGAGCAGTACTTC
TRBV7-9	TRBD2	few	TRBJ2-5	CASSLGTSGTQETQYF	TGTGCCAGCAGCTTGGGGACTAGCGGGACCCAAGAGACCCAGTACTTC
TRBV7-9	TRBD1	-	TRBJ2-7	CASSIPGTGDYEQYF	TGTGCCAGCAGCATCCCCGGGACAGGGGACTACGAGCAGTACTTC